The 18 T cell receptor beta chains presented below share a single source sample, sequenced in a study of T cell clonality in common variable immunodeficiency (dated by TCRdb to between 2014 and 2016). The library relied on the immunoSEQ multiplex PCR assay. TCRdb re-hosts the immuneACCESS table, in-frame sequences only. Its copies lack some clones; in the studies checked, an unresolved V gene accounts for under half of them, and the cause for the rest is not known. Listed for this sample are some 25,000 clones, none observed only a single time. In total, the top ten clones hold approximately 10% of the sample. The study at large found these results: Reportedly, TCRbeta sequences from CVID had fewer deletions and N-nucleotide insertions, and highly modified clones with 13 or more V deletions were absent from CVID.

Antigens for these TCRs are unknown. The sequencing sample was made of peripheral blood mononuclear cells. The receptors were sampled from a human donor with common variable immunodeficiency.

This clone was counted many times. CDR3: CASGLATGHEQFF. The part of the CDR3 DNA that was read is TGTGCTAGTGGTTTGGCGACAGGTCATGAG. This sequence joins TRBV12-5 and TRBJ2-1, with D possibly matching TRBD1 (6 bases). The missing CDR3 end, 3 residues past where the read stops, is filled in from the germline J gene. The germline V gene has CDR1 LGHNT and CDR2 FRNRAP. CDR3 length equals 13 residues. V shed 1 base and J shed 8 bases, with 9 bases lying between them.

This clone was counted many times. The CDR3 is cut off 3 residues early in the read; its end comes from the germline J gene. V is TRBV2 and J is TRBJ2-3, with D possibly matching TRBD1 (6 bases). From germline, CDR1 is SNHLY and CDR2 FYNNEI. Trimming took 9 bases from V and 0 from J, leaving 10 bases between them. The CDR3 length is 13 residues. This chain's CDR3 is CASSGQSTDTQYF. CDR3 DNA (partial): TGTGCCAGTTCGGGACAAAGCACAGATACG.

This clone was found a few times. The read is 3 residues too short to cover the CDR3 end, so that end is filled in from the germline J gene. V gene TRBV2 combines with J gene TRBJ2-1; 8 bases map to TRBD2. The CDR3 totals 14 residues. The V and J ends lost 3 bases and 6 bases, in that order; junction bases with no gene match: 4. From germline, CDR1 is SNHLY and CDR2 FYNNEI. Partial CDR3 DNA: TGTGCCAGCAGTGACTGGACTAGCAGCAATGAG. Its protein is CASSDWTSSNE. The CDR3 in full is CASSDWTSSNEQFF. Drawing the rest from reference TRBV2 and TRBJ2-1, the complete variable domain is EPEVTQTPSHQVTQMGQEVILRCVPISNHLYFYWYRQILGQKVEFLVSFYNNEISEKSEIFDDQFSVERPDGSNFTLKIRSTKLEDSAMYFCASSDWTSSNEQFFGPGTRLTVL.

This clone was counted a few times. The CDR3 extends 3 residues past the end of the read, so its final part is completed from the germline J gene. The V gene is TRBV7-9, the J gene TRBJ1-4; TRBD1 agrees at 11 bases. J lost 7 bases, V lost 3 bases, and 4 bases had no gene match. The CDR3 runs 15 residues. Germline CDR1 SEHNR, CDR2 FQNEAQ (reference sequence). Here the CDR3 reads CASSLLGQGGEKLFF. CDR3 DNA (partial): TGTGCCAGCAGCTTGCTGGGACAGGGGGGTGAAAAA.

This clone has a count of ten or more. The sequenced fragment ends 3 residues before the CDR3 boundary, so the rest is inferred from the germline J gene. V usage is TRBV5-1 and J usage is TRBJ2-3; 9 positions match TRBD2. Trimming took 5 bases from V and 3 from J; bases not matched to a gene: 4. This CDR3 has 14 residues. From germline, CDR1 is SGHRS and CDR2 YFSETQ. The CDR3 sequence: CASRDLAGTDTQYF. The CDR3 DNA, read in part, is TGCGCCAGCAGGGATCTAGCGGGGACAGATACG. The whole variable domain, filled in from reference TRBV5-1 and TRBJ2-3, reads KAGVTQTPRYLIKTRGQQVTLSCSPISGHRSVSWYQQTPGQGLQFLFEYFSETQRNKGNFPGRFSGRQFSNSRSEMNVSTLELGDSALYLCASRDLAGTDTQYFGPGTRLTVL.

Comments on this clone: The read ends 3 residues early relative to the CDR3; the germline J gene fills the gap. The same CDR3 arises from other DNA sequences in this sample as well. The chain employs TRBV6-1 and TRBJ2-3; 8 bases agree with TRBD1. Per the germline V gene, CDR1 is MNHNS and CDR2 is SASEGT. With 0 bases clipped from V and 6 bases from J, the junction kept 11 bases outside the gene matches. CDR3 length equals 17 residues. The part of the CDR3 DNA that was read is TGTGCCAGCAGTGAAGCCGCAGGGGGCATATGGACGGATACG. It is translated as CASSEAAGGIWTDT. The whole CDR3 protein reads CASSEAAGGIWTDTQYF.

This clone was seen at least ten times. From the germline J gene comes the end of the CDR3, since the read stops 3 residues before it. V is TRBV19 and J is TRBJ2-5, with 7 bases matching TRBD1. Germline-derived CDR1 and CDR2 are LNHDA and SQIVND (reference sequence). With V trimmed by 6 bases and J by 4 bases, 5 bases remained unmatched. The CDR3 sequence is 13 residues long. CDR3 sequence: CASSGTVRETQYF. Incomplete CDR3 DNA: TGTGCCAGTAGCGGGACAGTAAGAGAGACC.

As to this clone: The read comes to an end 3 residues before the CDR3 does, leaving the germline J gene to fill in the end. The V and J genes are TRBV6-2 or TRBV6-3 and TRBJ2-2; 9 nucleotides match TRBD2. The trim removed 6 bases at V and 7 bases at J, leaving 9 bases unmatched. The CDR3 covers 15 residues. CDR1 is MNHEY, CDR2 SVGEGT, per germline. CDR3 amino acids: CASRDPSGVGGELFF. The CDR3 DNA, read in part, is TGTGCCAGCAGGGACCCTAGCGGGGTTGGCGGGGAG.

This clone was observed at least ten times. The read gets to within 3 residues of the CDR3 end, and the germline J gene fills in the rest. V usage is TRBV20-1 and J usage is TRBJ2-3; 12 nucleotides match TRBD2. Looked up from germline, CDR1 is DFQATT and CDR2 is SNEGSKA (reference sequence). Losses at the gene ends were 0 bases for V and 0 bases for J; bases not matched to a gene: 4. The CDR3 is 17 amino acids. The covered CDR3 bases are TGCAGTGCTAGAGATCCCGGACTAGCGGGAAGCACAGATACG. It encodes CSARDPGLAGSTDT. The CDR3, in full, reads CSARDPGLAGSTDTQYF.

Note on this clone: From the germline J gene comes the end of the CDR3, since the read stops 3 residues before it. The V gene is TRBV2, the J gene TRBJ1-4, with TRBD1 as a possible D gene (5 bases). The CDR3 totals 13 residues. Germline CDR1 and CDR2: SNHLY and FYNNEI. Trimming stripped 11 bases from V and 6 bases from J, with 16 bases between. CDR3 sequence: CASLGRADEKLFF. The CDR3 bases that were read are TGTGCCTCGTTGGGCAGGGCCGATGAAAAA.

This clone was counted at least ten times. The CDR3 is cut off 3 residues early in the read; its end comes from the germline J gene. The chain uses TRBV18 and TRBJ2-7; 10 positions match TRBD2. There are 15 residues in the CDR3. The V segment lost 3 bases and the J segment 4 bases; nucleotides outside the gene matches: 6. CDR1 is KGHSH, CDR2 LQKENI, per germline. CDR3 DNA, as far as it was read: TGTGCCAGCTCACCCGGGACTAGCGCCGGATACGAG. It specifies CASSPGTSAGYE. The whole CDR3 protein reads CASSPGTSAGYEQYF.

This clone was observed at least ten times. This chain's CDR3 is CASSPRTGVQETQYF. The DNA read from the CDR3 is TGTGCCAGCTCACCACGGACAGGGGTTCAAGAGACC. V usage is TRBV18 and J usage is TRBJ2-5; TRBD1 agrees at 9 bases. The CDR3 is cut off 3 residues early in the read; its end comes from the germline J gene. The CDR3 length is 15 residues. Unmatched junction bases numbered 2, after V lost 1 base and J lost 2 bases. The V gene's germline CDR1 is KGHSH and CDR2 LQKENI.

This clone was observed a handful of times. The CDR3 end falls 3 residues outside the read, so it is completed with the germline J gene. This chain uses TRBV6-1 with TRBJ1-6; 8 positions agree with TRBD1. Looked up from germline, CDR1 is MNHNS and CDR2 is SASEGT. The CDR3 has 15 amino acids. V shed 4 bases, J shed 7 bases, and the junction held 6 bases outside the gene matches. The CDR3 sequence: CASSVDRGTNSPLHF. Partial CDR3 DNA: TGTGCCAGCAGTGTCGACAGGGGAACGAATTCACCC.

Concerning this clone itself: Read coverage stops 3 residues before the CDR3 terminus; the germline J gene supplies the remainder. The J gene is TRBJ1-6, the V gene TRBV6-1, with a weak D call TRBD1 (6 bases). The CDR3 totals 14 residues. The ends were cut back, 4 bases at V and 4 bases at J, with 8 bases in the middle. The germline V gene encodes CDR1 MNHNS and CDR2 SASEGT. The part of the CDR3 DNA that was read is TGTGCCAGCAGTGGCAGGGGTTATAATTCACCC. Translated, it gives CASSGRGYNSP. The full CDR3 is CASSGRGYNSPLHF.

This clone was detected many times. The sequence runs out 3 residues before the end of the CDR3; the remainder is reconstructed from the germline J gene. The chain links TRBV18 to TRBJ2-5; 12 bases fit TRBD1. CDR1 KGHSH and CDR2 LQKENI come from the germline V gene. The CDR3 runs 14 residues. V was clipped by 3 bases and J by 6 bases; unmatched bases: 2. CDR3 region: CASSPGTGGQTQYF. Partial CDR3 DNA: TGTGCCAGCTCACCCGGGACAGGGGGCCAGACC.

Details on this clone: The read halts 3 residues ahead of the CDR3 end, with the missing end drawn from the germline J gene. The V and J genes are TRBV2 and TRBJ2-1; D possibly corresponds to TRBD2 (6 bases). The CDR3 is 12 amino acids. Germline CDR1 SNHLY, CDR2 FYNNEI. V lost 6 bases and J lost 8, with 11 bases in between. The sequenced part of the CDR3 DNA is TGTGCCAGCAGCCCGACTAGTTATGAG. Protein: CASSPTSYE. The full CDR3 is CASSPTSYEQFF.

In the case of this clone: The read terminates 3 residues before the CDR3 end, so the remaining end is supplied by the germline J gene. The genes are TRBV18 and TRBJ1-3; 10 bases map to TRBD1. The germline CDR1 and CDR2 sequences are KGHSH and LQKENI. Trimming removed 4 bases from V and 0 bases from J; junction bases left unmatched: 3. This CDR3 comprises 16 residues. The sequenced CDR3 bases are TGTGCCAGCTCACTGGGACAGGGGAGCTCTGGAAACACC. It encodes CASSLGQGSSGNT. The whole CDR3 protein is CASSLGQGSSGNTIYF.

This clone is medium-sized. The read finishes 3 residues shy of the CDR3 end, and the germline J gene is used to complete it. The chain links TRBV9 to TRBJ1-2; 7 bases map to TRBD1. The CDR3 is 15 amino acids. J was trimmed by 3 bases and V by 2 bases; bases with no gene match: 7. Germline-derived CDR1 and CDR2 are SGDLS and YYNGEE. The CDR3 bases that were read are TGTGCCAGCAGCGTCGGGGACAGACACTACTATGGC. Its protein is CASSVGDRHYYG. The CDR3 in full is CASSVGDRHYYGYTF.